Following are 21 T cell receptor beta chains from one sample sequenced in a study of molecular identifiers for immune sequencing clone quantification. From the PCR reads, TCRdb called clonotypes with MiXCR, one entry per CDR3 protein. The sample yields approximately 550,000 distinct CDR3 sequences, around 21% seen once. Specimen: naive CD8+ T cells from blood, with Jurkat cell RNA spiked in. Subset meaning: FACS-sorted CD8+CD4-CCR7+CD45RA+ naive T cells. All receptors come from a human donor in good health. Some libraries in this study had Jurkat cell RNA spiked in.

This clonotype was seen at least ten times. The chain uses TRBV7-2 and TRBJ2-1; D unresolved. The germline V and J ends were trimmed by 1 base and 2 bases, with 9 bases remaining between them. Germline-derived CDR1 and CDR2 are SGHTA and FQGNSA. This CDR3 comprises 15 residues. CDR3 amino acids: CASSLGPNAYNEQFF. The CDR3, as DNA: TGTGCCAGCAGCTTAGGGCCGAACGCCTACAATGAGCAGTTCTTC.

This clonotype has ten or more counts. The chain carries TRBV3-1 and TRBJ1-2, with D possibly TRBD1 on 5 matching bases. With 3 bases removed from V and 4 bases from J, the gap between germline ends came to 15 bases. This CDR3 spans 15 amino acids. Looked up from germline, CDR1 is LGHDT and CDR2 is YNNKEL (reference sequence). CDR3 nucleotides: TGTGCCAGCAGCCAGAGAGACGGACAACGCTATGGCTACACCTTC. It encodes CASSQRDGQRYGYTF.

The chain carries TRBV6-5 and TRBJ2-5; a possible D gene is TRBD2 (6 bases). The V end lost 1 base, the J end lost 0 bases, and 18 bases lay between the germline ends. This CDR3 is 18 amino acids long. Germline V CDR1 and CDR2: MNHEY, SVGAGI. CDR3 loop: CASSYWGGLERYQETQYF. CDR3 bases: TGTGCCAGCAGTTACTGGGGAGGACTTGAACGGTACCAAGAGACCCAGTACTTC.

This clonotype was counted ten times or more. The chain combines TRBV20-1 with TRBJ1-5; possibly TRBD1 for D (5 bases). The CDR3 is 15 residues long. The germline gives CDR1 DFQATT, CDR2 SNEGSKA (reference sequence). V lost 6 bases and J 4 bases, leaving 19 bases between the germline ends. The CDR3 sequence: CSAKPRTNSNQPQHF. In nucleotides, the CDR3 is TGCAGTGCGAAACCCAGGACAAATTCAAATCAGCCCCAGCATTTT.

This sequence joins TRBV11-2 and TRBJ2-2; tentative D call: TRBD1 (5 bases). Trimming removed 2 bases from V and 2 bases from J, with 18 bases in between. CDR3 length: 18 residues. Germline V gene sequence: CDR1 SGHAT, CDR2 FQNNGV. CDR3 protein: CASSLWSQDTSNTGELFF. The CDR3 bases are TGTGCCAGCAGCTTATGGTCACAGGATACATCAAACACCGGGGAGCTGTTTTTT.

Ten or more counts support this clonotype. The chain has TRBV20-1 and TRBJ2-2; D gene uncertain. The germline V gene has CDR1 DFQATT and CDR2 SNEGSKA (reference sequence). V gave up 0 bases and J gave up 1 base, with 6 bases separating them. The CDR3 is made up of 14 amino acids. The CDR3 here is CSAREFKNTGELFF. The CDR3 bases are TGCAGTGCTAGAGAGTTCAAGAACACCGGGGAGCTGTTTTTT.

As regards this clonotype: The junction differs from germline at one of its ends, possibly a read error. The rearrangement links TRBV4-1 to TRBJ2-3; 8 bases are shared with TRBD1. The CDR3 has 15 amino acids. Germline assignment: CDR1 MGHRA and CDR2 YSYEKL. The CDR3 DNA reads as TGCGCCGGCAGCGACAGGGGACCTGGCACAGATACGCAGTATTTT. This codes for CAGSDRGPGTDTQYF.

This clonotype came up many times. The CDR3 DNA follows: TGTGCCAGCAGCGGACAACAGGGGGTCTGGGGACCTGAAGCTTTCTTT. It codes for CASSGQQGVWGPEAFF. V and J are TRBV7-9 and TRBJ1-1; 8 bases line up with TRBD1. Losses at the gene ends were 5 bases for V and 6 bases for J; bases not matched to a gene: 14. The CDR3 contains 16 residues. From germline, CDR1 is SEHNR and CDR2 FQNEAQ (reference sequence).

V usage is TRBV27 and J usage is TRBJ2-7, with 9 positions matching TRBD2. The CDR3 covers 16 residues. The J segment lost 2 bases and the V segment lost 3 bases, leaving 8 bases of the junction unmatched. Germline values: CDR1 MNHEY, CDR2 SMNVEV (reference sequence). The CDR3 loop reads CASSFFSGGPAYEQYF. Written as DNA, the CDR3 is TGTGCCAGCAGTTTTTTTAGCGGGGGCCCGGCCTACGAGCAGTACTTC.

Of note for this clonotype: A much more abundant neighbour one base away suggests this may be a read error. The J gene is TRBJ2-7, the V gene TRBV4-3, with a weak D call TRBD1 (5 bases). The V end was cut by 0 bases, the J end by 6 bases, with 15 bases between. The CDR3 length is 15 residues. The germline CDR1 and CDR2 sequences are LGHNA and YSLEER. The CDR3 here is CASSQDRRGSCEQYF. CDR3 nucleotides: TGCGCCAGCAGCCAAGACAGAAGGGGTAGCTGCGAGCAGTACTTC.

J is TRBJ1-1 and V is TRBV6-5; D ambiguous. The V and J ends lost 10 bases and 4 bases respectively, with 19 bases between them. The length of the CDR3 is 14 residues. Germline V gene data show CDR1 as MNHEY and CDR2 as SVGAGI. CDR3 sequence (DNA): TGTGCCACCGCCTTAGGAGGCGCGATCACTGAAGCTTTCTTT. Translated: CATALGGAITEAFF.

This clonotype was detected once. It is likely a read error, because the conserved phenylalanine at the end of the CDR3 is missing. This sequence joins TRBV28 and TRBJ1-2; 11 bases line up with TRBD1. The CDR3 consists of 14 residues. Germline values: CDR1 MDHEN, CDR2 SYDVKM. J was trimmed by 6 bases and V by 5 bases; bases with no gene match: 5. The CDR3 is CASSQDRGRDGYTL. DNA for the CDR3: TGTGCCAGCAGTCAGGACAGGGGGCGGGATGGCTACACCCTC.

As for this clonotype: At one end the junction does not follow the germline gene, possibly because of a read error. The chain carries TRBV20-1 and TRBJ2-1; D is uncertain. The CDR3 consists of 11 residues. Germline V gene lookup returns CDR1 DFQATT and CDR2 SNEGSKA (reference sequence). CDR3 bases: TGCAGTGTTAGAGATGATCTGGAGCAGTTCTTC. It yields the protein CSVRDDLEQFF.

This clonotype was observed at least ten times. CDR3 residues: CASSPWADYYEQYF. The CDR3 DNA follows: TGTGCCAGCAGCCCATGGGCAGATTACTACGAGCAGTACTTC. The genes are TRBV7-9 and TRBJ2-7; no definite D call. The CDR3 covers 14 residues. V was clipped by 5 bases and J by 3 bases, with 14 bases between them. Per the germline V gene, CDR1 is SEHNR and CDR2 is FQNEAQ (reference sequence).

The V gene is TRBV7-6, the J gene TRBJ1-6; no reliable D call. V was cut by 1 base and J by 8 bases, with 9 bases left in between. The CDR3 length is 14 residues. The V gene's germline CDR1 is SGHVS and CDR2 FNYEAQ. The CDR3 sequence is CASSLDRKDSPLHF. The DNA for the CDR3 is TGTGCCAGCAGCTTAGATCGGAAGGATTCACCCCTCCACTTT.

Note on this clonotype: Since no conserved phenylalanine or tryptophan closes the CDR3, a read error is the likely cause. The gene calls are TRBV9 and TRBJ2-3; D is uncertain. V shed 0 bases and J shed 0 bases, with 8 bases lying between them. Germline CDR1 is SGDLS and CDR2 is YYNGEE. There are 15 residues in the CDR3. This CDR3 reads CASSVEDASTDTQYL. In DNA form, the CDR3 reads TGTGCCAGCAGCGTAGAGGACGCTAGCACAGATACGCAGTATCTT.

The sample holds many counts of this clonotype. The chain carries TRBV6-5 and TRBJ2-5; D is unresolved. Trimming removed 4 bases from V and 4 bases from J, with 7 bases in between. In germline, CDR1 is MNHEY, CDR2 SVGAGI. This CDR3 spans 12 amino acids. For the CDR3, the DNA is TGTGCCAGCAGTTGGGGAAGAGAGACCCAGTACTTC. It yields the protein CASSWGRETQYF.

A remark on this clonotype: This clone may be a read error of a much larger clone one base away. The chain uses TRBV12-3 or TRBV12-4 and TRBJ1-1; 8 nucleotides match TRBD1. J gave up 4 bases and V 11 bases, and 6 bases lay outside the gene matches. The CDR3 runs 12 residues. CDR3 in amino acids: CAAGGHGTEAFF. The CDR3 DNA reads as TGTGCCGCAGGGGGCCACGGCACTGAAGCTTTCTTT.

This clonotype was counted many times. In DNA, the CDR3 is TGTGCCAGCAGCCATCGACAAGCAGATGAAAAACTGTTTTTT. This sequence encodes CASSHRQADEKLFF. J is TRBJ1-4 and V is TRBV7-6; D is ambiguous. The V end lost 5 bases, the J end lost 6 bases, and 13 bases lay between the germline ends. This CDR3 is built from 14 residues. Germline V gene lookup returns CDR1 SGHVS and CDR2 FNYEAQ.

This clonotype was observed at least ten times. The genes are TRBV9 and TRBJ2-3; D is possibly TRBD2 (6 bases). This CDR3 has 13 residues. V dropped 0 bases and J dropped 6 bases, with 8 bases sitting between them. CDR1 SGDLS and CDR2 YYNGEE come from the germline V gene. The CDR3 loop is CASSVGAGDTQYF. The DNA for the CDR3 is TGTGCCAGCAGCGTAGGAGCGGGCGATACGCAGTATTTT.

This clonotype was found many times. This rearrangement joins TRBV12-3 or TRBV12-4 to TRBJ2-3, with 12 bases lining up with TRBD2. The trim removed 6 bases at V and 5 bases at J, leaving 9 bases unmatched. CDR3 length: 16 amino acids. The CDR3 sequence: CASSRASGGVRDTQYF. DNA of the CDR3: TGTGCCAGCAGCCGAGCTAGCGGGGGGGTTAGAGATACGCAGTATTTT.